Included here is one T cell receptor beta chain sequence, with context. This clonotype came up a few times. Its binding antigen is unknown. Qualities for individual bases were not recorded, and no much larger clone is one base off. These data belong to a study of T cells in Graves' hyperthyroidism and ophthalmopathy (dated by TCRdb to between 2018 and 2020). Regarding the research as a whole: Peripheral blood samples were taken at initial diagnosis, before any treatment was given. The paper describes TCR Vbeta CDR3 sequencing of 135 peripheral blood samples, made up of roughly 40 ophthalmopathy patients, approximately 76 hyperthyroidism patients and roughly 17 progressor patients. The roughly 94 discovery patients were randomly divided into training and test sets at a 7:3 ratio. In addition, the study compared T-cell repertoires in thyroid tissue and in blood from 6 or 7 Graves' hyperthyroidism patients. After blood sampling, hyperthyroidism patients were treated with methimazole at a starting dose of 30 mg daily, and ophthalmopathy patients were treated with high-dose intravenous methylprednisolone. A discovery cohort of around 98 patients, 43 with Graves' ophthalmopathy and roughly 59 with stable Graves' hyperthyroidism, was used to find distinguishing TCR V-J signatures. Whether ophthalmopathy could be predicted prospectively was tested in an independent validation cohort made up of about 18 hyperthyroidism patients plus 17 patients who later progressed to ophthalmopathy.

Stable Graves' hyperthyroidism was defined as the absence of progression to ophthalmopathy over 18 months of follow-up. Hyperthyroidism patients were newly diagnosed, had a disease duration of under 2 months, and were aged 18 to 65 years. Any patient with an uncontrolled infection, another autoimmune disease, pregnancy or lactation was excluded. Diagnoses were based on clinical symptoms, serum thyroxine and TRAb, thyroid ultrasound and orbital computed tomography. PBMCs were isolated from about 9.2 ml of fresh peripheral blood by Ficoll-Paque density gradient centrifugation. Total RNA was extracted using Trizol reagent, and RNA quality was assessed on an Agilent 2100 Bioanalyzer. Broad study findings and their caveats: Sample size was not statistically predetermined, and blinding of investigators to group allocation was not performed. Most expanded thyroid clonotypes (frequency above 0.001) were also detected in blood, a finding suggesting that blood repertoires may reflect thyroid immune responses. A 13 V-J signature model separated ophthalmopathy from stable hyperthyroidism, with around 88% sensitivity and about 81% specificity in cross-validation and 80%/75% in testing. In validation, the model predicted progression to ophthalmopathy a median of approximately 6.6 months before onset, with 70% to 71% sensitivity and roughly 72% specificity.

From the cysteine through the phenylalanine, the CDR3 covers 17 amino acids. The only DNA kept is the CDR3, 51 bases in frame from the first base. The germline V gene gives CDR1 as MNHNS and CDR2 as SASEGT. V is clipped by 2 bases and J by 0 bases, and the sequence between their germline boundaries is 17 bases long. TCR beta CDR3 regions were amplified from RNA transcripts. The TCR CDR3 was subjected to a first round of RT-PCR using the HTBI primer set and the Qiagen OneStep RT-PCR kit. Libraries were constructed in a second round of multiplex PCR, after which size selection and purification were carried out. Libraries were sequenced paired-end with 100 bp reads on an Illumina HiSeq2000. As for how the authors treated the data: Raw data were processed with SOAPnuke, discarding reads with adapters, uncalled bases, mean Phred below 15, or no exact constant-primer or identifier match. High-quality paired reads were merged with COPE v1.2.5, and unique nucleotide sequences were defined as clonotypes. MiTCR v1.1 was used to align clonotypes to the IMGT TRBV, TRBD and TRBJ reference segments. The analysis was restricted to V-J combinations with a frequency above 0.0001, which together covered about 99% of the repertoires. A TCS score was defined as the ratio between F50 (clonal expansion) and ExV (chaos), using BLOSUM62-based TCRdist between CDR3 peptides within each V-J. Welch's t-statistics and random forest reduced fewer than 550 V-J features to about 12, which were used in a naive Bayes classifier (R e1071). The public reads were reanalyzed by TCRdb: fastp trimming at Q25, MiXCR alignment, in-frame beta chains only. Duplicate CDR3 protein sequences are folded into a single record with the most common DNA and genes. The V and J calls and clone size are TCRdb's, not the authors'. The sample table contains about 720,000 distinct CDR3 sequences; only one count was recorded for over 15% of them. The biggest ten clones account for 8.4% of the sample.

The sequence came from a man between 18 and 29 years old with Graves' hyperthyroidism. The specimen sequenced was blood. The rearrangement combines TRBV6-1 with TRBJ2-7; the D call is tentative, TRBD1 or TRBD2, as each matches 6 bases. CDR3 region: CASSERGARGASYEQYF. The base sequence is TGTGCCAGCAGTGAAAGGGGGGCCAGGGGCGCCTCCTACGAGCAGTACTTC.